Below are 29 T cell receptor beta chains sequenced from a single sample in a study of PD-1 blockade in classical Hodgkin lymphoma. Exposure to brentuximab vedotin varied, and each patient had relapsed following autologous stem cell transplantation. Here immunoSEQ multiplex PCR was the method, and the copy in TCRdb shows in-frame clones only, minus some. The data show some 150,000 clones, about four fifths seen once. The source material was peripheral blood mononuclear cells (PBMCs), sampled before the second cycle of nivolumab. These receptors came from a human donor with classical Hodgkin lymphoma.

This chain joins TRBV9 and TRBJ2-2, with 13 bases fitting TRBD2. The CDR3 runs 16 residues. CDR1 is SGDLS, CDR2 YYNGEE, per germline. V was pared by 3 bases and J by 6 bases, with 5 bases of the junction left unmatched. CDR3 in DNA: TGTGCCAGCAGCGGACTAGCGGGAGGATCTCCCGGGGAGCTGTTTTTT. This sequence encodes CASSGLAGGSPGELFF.

The V and J genes are TRBV27 and TRBJ2-5; possible D gene TRBD2, 6 bases. This CDR3 spans 14 amino acids. Germline CDR1 is MNHEY and CDR2 is SMNVEV (reference sequence). Trimming left V 5 bases short and J 8 bases short, with 18 bases between. CDR3 amino acids: CASSPRGVGRTQYF. CDR3 in DNA: TGTGCCAGCAGTCCTCGCGGGGTGGGGAGAACCCAGTACTTC.

This clone was counted only a few times. The chain couples TRBV5-4 to TRBJ2-2; tentative D call: TRBD1 (6 bases). CDR3 length: 16 residues. The V gene's germline CDR1 is SGHNT and CDR2 YYREEE (reference sequence). Trimming cost V 3 bases and J 0 bases, with 12 bases left between them. The CDR3 DNA is TGTGCCAGCAGCTATGGACAGCTCGCGAACACCGGGGAGCTGTTTTTT. It is translated as CASSYGQLANTGELFF. The full variable domain, in which reference TRBV5-4 and TRBJ2-2 provide the parts outside the CDR3, is ETGVTQSPTHLIKTRGQQVTLRCSSQSGHNTVSWYQQALGQGPQFIFQYYREEENGRGNFPPRFSGLQFPNYSSELNVNALELDDSALYLCASSYGQLANTGELFFGEGSRLTVL.

The gene calls are TRBV5-6 and TRBJ2-7; D is perhaps TRBD1 (5 bases). Trimming removed 2 bases at V and 1 base at J, with 10 bases between. Per germline, CDR1 SGHDT and CDR2 YYEEEE. The CDR3 contains 14 residues. The CDR3 region has the DNA TGTGCCAGCAGCTTTGATCAGGGATCCTACGAGCAGTACTTC. Protein product: CASSFDQGSYEQYF.

Here the CDR3 reads CASNLRGTANTEAFF. The CDR3 bases are TGTGCCAGCAACCTACGGGGAACGGCGAACACTGAAGCTTTCTTT. V and J are TRBV7-9 and TRBJ1-1; D uncertain. CDR3 length equals 15 residues. Germline lookup yields CDR1 SEHNR and CDR2 FQNEAQ (reference sequence). V dropped 7 bases and J dropped 1 base, with 16 bases sitting between them.

V usage is TRBV6-6 and J usage is TRBJ1-1; D not certain. The V gene's germline CDR1 is MNHNY and CDR2 SVGAGI (reference sequence). Trimming took off 4 bases at V and 2 bases at J, with 8 bases between the two ends. This CDR3 has 13 residues. In nucleotides, the CDR3 is TGTGCCAGCAGTTCCTCGGGAAACACTGAAGCTTTCTTT. Translated, it gives CASSSSGNTEAFF.

V is TRBV27 and J is TRBJ2-1, with D possibly being TRBD1 (6 bases). V lost 6 bases and J lost 7, with 19 bases in between. The germline V gene encodes CDR1 MNHEY and CDR2 SMNVEV (reference sequence). This CDR3 has 15 residues. The chain's CDR3 is CASRQGREAFNEQFF. CDR3 nucleotides: TGTGCCAGCAGGCAGGGGCGCGAAGCGTTTAATGAGCAGTTCTTC.

The gene calls are TRBV14 and TRBJ2-3; weak D call: TRBD2 (6 bases). V lost 4 bases and J lost 5, with 19 bases in between. This CDR3 is built from 16 residues. Germline assignment: CDR1 SGHDN and CDR2 FVKESK. Here the CDR3 reads CASSPPTRDWRDTQYF. The DNA for the CDR3 is TGTGCCAGCAGCCCACCCACCCGGGACTGGAGAGATACGCAGTATTTT.

This clone was detected only a few times. The J gene is TRBJ2-2, the V gene TRBV11-3; a possible D gene is TRBD2 (5 bases). Per the germline V gene, CDR1 is SGHNT and CDR2 is YENEEA. The V and J ends lost 2 bases and 5 bases respectively, with 9 bases between them. CDR3 size: 14 residues. CDR3 amino acids: CASSLTRATGELFF. In DNA, the CDR3 is TGTGCCAGCAGCTTAACTAGGGCTACCGGGGAGCTGTTTTTT.

The rearrangement uses TRBV10-3 and TRBJ2-1; TRBD1 aligns across 8 bases. The CDR3 is made up of 13 amino acids. The V segment lost 11 bases and the J segment 7 bases; nucleotides outside the gene matches: 10. Germline V gene lookup returns CDR1 ENHRY and CDR2 SYGVKD. CDR3 amino acids: CAVQGVGENEQFF. The CDR3 DNA reads as TGTGCCGTACAGGGGGTGGGGGAGAATGAGCAGTTCTTC.

Only a few counts were recorded for this clone. The genes are TRBV27 and TRBJ1-2; D remains unclear. Germline CDR1 is MNHEY and CDR2 is SMNVEV (reference sequence). Trimming removed 4 bases from V and 1 base from J, with 7 bases in between. This CDR3 is built from 13 residues. The CDR3 DNA reads as TGTGCCAGCAGTTCTACGATTAACTATGGCTACACCTTC. Its protein product is CASSSTINYGYTF.

This chain joins TRBV18 and TRBJ2-2; the D gene is possibly TRBD2 (5 bases). Trimming pared 8 bases from V and 1 base from J, leaving 11 bases between. Looked up from germline, CDR1 is KGHSH and CDR2 is LQKENI. The CDR3 runs 14 residues. The CDR3 DNA reads as TGTGCCAGCAGGGCGGACTTGAACACCGGGGAGCTGTTTTTT. It encodes CASRADLNTGELFF.

The CDR3, as DNA: TGTGCCAGCAGCTTCGGACAGGGGTTGATCAATGAGCAGTTCTTC. It yields the protein CASSFGQGLINEQFF. This sequence joins TRBV11-1 and TRBJ2-1, with 9 bases that match TRBD1. This CDR3 comprises 15 residues. Germline CDR1 and CDR2: SGHAT and FQDESV (reference sequence). Trimming cost V 3 bases and J 6 bases; bases outside gene matches: 6.

This CDR3 reads CASSLMARQGSNTEAFF. DNA for the CDR3: TGTGCCAGCAGCTTAATGGCCCGACAGGGATCGAACACTGAAGCTTTCTTT. This chain connects TRBV7-6 to TRBJ1-1; TRBD1 aligns across 7 bases. V gave up 2 bases and J gave up 1 base; unmatched junction bases: 10. The CDR3 runs to 17 residues. Per the germline V gene, CDR1 is SGHVS and CDR2 is FNYEAQ. Full variable domain (missing parts from reference TRBV7-6 and TRBJ1-1): GAGVSQSPRYKVTKRGQDVALRCDPISGHVSLYWYRQALGQGPEFLTYFNYEAQQDKSGLPNDRFSAERPEGSISTLTIQRTEQRDSAMYRCASSLMARQGSNTEAFFGQGTRLTVV.

The CDR3 loop reads CASSSDSLRSSEQYF. CDR3 sequence (DNA): TGTGCCAGCAGCTCTGATTCCCTAAGATCTAGCGAGCAGTACTTC. The genes are TRBV11-1 and TRBJ2-7; no clear D gene. From germline, CDR1 is SGHAT and CDR2 FQDESV (reference sequence). This CDR3 contains 15 residues. Trimming stripped 4 bases from V and 6 bases from J, with 19 bases between.

This clone was seen once. This chain connects TRBV5-4 to TRBJ1-6; TRBD1 matches 7 bases. The CDR3 covers 16 residues. Germline CDR1 SGHNT, CDR2 YYREEE (reference sequence). The V segment lost 0 bases and the J segment 6 bases; nucleotides outside the gene matches: 6. This CDR3 is CASSLDGRGINSPLHF. DNA of the CDR3: TGTGCCAGCAGCTTGGATGGCAGGGGGATTAATTCACCCCTCCACTTT.

The chain has TRBV6-5 and TRBJ2-3, with no clear D. CDR1 and CDR2 from the germline V gene are MNHEY and SVGAGI. There are 13 residues in the CDR3. The CDR3 loop is CASQLRITDTQYF. The CDR3 region has the DNA TGTGCGTCTCAGTTAAGGATCACAGATACGCAGTATTTT.

The rearrangement uses TRBV19 and TRBJ2-6; no clear D gene. The CDR3 is 15 amino acids. Germline lookup yields CDR1 LNHDA and CDR2 SQIVND (reference sequence). Trimming cost V 4 bases and J 2 bases, with 9 bases left between them. The CDR3 loop is CASSTTGPGANVLTF. The CDR3 DNA reads as TGTGCCAGTAGTACGACGGGTCCTGGGGCCAACGTCCTGACTTTC.

The V and J genes are TRBV6-6 and TRBJ2-7; 7 bases align to TRBD1. Germline values: CDR1 MNHNY, CDR2 SVGAGI (reference sequence). J was trimmed by 5 bases and V by 4 bases; bases with no gene match: 5. CDR3 size: 13 residues. CDR3 sequence reads: CASSSRDRHEQYF. The CDR3, as DNA: TGTGCCAGCAGTTCCCGGGACAGACACGAGCAGTACTTC.

CDR3 loop: CSGGDGYTF. CDR3 coding DNA: TGCAGTGGGGGGGATGGCTACACCTTC. The rearrangement uses TRBV20-1 and TRBJ1-2; TRBD1 is a possible D gene (5 bases). The CDR3 sequence is 9 residues long. Looked up from germline, CDR1 is DFQATT and CDR2 is SNEGSKA (reference sequence). With 7 bases removed from V and 6 bases from J, the gap between germline ends came to 6 bases.

For the CDR3, the DNA is TGCGCCAGCAGGGGGGCGGGTAATGAAAAACTGTTTTTT. It yields the protein CASRGAGNEKLFF. The chain employs TRBV10-2 and TRBJ1-4; tentatively, D is TRBD1 (6 bases). Germline V CDR1 and CDR2: WSHSY, SAAADI. There are 13 residues in the CDR3. Trimming pared 6 bases from V and 4 bases from J, leaving 9 bases between.

The chain joins TRBV10-3 to TRBJ1-5; 9 nucleotides line up with TRBD1. CDR3 length: 16 amino acids. Trimming at V came to 7 bases and at J to 4 bases, leaving 11 bases not matched to a gene. Germline CDR1 and CDR2: ENHRY and SYGVKD. The CDR3 coding sequence is TGTGCCATCACGCAGCCGGGGACAGGGAAGAATCAGCCCCAGCATTTT. Translated, it gives CAITQPGTGKNQPQHF.

This chain links TRBV4-2 with TRBJ1-5, with a possible D match to TRBD1 (5 bases). Germline CDR1 is LGHNA and CDR2 is YNFKEQ. This CDR3 has 14 residues. Trimming pared 4 bases from V and 5 bases from J, leaving 12 bases between. As DNA, the CDR3 is TGTGCCAGCAGCCCCGATCAGGGAGATCAGCCCCAGCATTTT. It is translated as CASSPDQGDQPQHF.

The J gene is TRBJ2-2, the V gene TRBV19; the D gene is possibly TRBD1 (7 bases). The CDR3 length is 16 residues. The germline CDR1 and CDR2 sequences are LNHDA and SQIVND (reference sequence). V lost 6 bases and J lost 8, with 22 bases in between. This CDR3 reads CASRTGSGEAPGELFF. CDR3 DNA: TGTGCCAGTAGGACAGGGTCCGGGGAGGCTCCGGGGGAGCTGTTTTTT.

This clone was recorded only once. CDR3 in DNA: TGTGCCAGCAGTGGGGACAGAAATCAGCCCCAGCATTTT. This sequence encodes CASSGDRNQPQHF. The chain links TRBV6-6 to TRBJ1-5; 7 bases align to TRBD1. The germline V gene encodes CDR1 MNHNY and CDR2 SVGAGI (reference sequence). Trimming cost V 5 bases and J 4 bases; bases outside gene matches: 2. This CDR3 spans 13 amino acids.

The chain recombines TRBV29-1 with TRBJ2-1; 10 nucleotides agree with TRBD1. This CDR3 has 13 amino acids. V was pared by 1 base and J by 8 bases, with 2 bases of the junction left unmatched. The V gene's germline CDR1 is SQVTM and CDR2 ANQGSEA. This chain's CDR3 is CSVEGGTGDEQFF. The DNA for the CDR3 is TGCAGCGTTGAAGGGGGGACAGGGGATGAGCAGTTCTTC.

This clone has more than one count but fewer than ten. The chain combines TRBV20-1 with TRBJ1-6; D not resolved. Germline CDR1 and CDR2: DFQATT and SNEGSKA (reference sequence). This CDR3 has 11 residues. The V gene lost 8 bases and the J gene lost 9 bases, with 11 bases spanning the gap. The DNA for the CDR3 is TGCAGTTGTTACAAACTTTCACCCCTCCACTTT. Translating gives CSCYKLSPLHF.

The rearrangement links TRBV28 to TRBJ1-5; D unclear. This CDR3 region has 15 residues. Germline V gene sequence: CDR1 MDHEN, CDR2 SYDVKM. The germline V and J ends were trimmed by 5 bases and 3 bases, with 14 bases remaining between them. CDR3 residues: CASSEDGRLNQPQHF. Written as DNA, the CDR3 is TGTGCCAGCAGTGAAGATGGACGGCTCAATCAGCCCCAGCATTTT.

This sequence joins TRBV27 and TRBJ1-2; D perhaps matches TRBD1 (6 bases). The V gene's germline CDR1 is MNHEY and CDR2 SMNVEV (reference sequence). Trimming took 5 bases from V and 6 from J, leaving 16 bases between them. There are 14 residues in the CDR3. The CDR3 coding sequence is TGTGCCAGCAGTAATGCGCAGGGGTATCATGGCTACACCTTC. This gives the protein CASSNAQGYHGYTF.